The rows below give T cell receptor beta chains drawn from one sample of a study of T cell responses to AZD1222 COVID-19 vaccine. Here immunoSEQ multiplex PCR was the method, and the copy in TCRdb shows in-frame clones only, minus some. The table lists roughly 140,000 clones, just over 90% of them singletons. Sequences were derived from peripheral blood, sampled on day 0 of AZD1222 vaccination. The origin of the receptors is an adult in good health. Each CDR3 is given with its conserved first and last residue. Each record gives: CDR3 protein, CDR3 DNA, D gene, clone size, J gene, V gene. The D gene is left open where the match is weak. The size entry is marked missing in some rows and otherwise reads once, few, many or a size class.

CATRGVGGEAFF TGTGCCACCCGGGGCGTAGGGGGTGAAGCTTTCTTT - - TRBJ1-1 TRBV28
CATSDFRSYEQYF TGTGCCACCAGTGATTTCCGGTCTTACGAGCAGTACTTC - - TRBJ2-7 TRBV24-1
CASRMQGPTYTQYF TGTGCCAGCAGGATGCAGGGACCTACTTATACGCAGTATTTT - - TRBJ2-3 TRBV27
CAISWGEDTEAFF TGTGCCATCAGCTGGGGGGAGGACACTGAAGCTTTCTTT - - TRBJ1-1 TRBV10-3
CASSIMAPVDEQFF TGCGCCAGCAGCATCATGGCCCCTGTCGACGAGCAGTTCTTC - - TRBJ2-1 TRBV5-1
CASSPRKVGYTF TGTGCCAGCAGCCCGCGAAAGGTGGGCTACACCTTC - - TRBJ1-2 TRBV2
CASSQGRTSGSDNEQFF TGTGCCAGCAGCCAAGGACGGACTAGCGGGAGTGACAATGAGCAGTTCTTC TRBD2 - TRBJ2-1 TRBV3-1/TRBV3-2
CASSPGPTYEQYF TGTGCCAGCAGCCCCGGGCCCACCTACGAGCAGTACTTC - - TRBJ2-7 TRBV14
CASSFGQNYEQYF TGTGCCAGCAGCTTCGGACAGAACTACGAGCAGTACTTC - few TRBJ2-7 TRBV11-2
CASSLPGLAGGPSYNEQFF TGTGCCAGCAGTTTACCCGGACTAGCGGGAGGGCCGTCCTACAATGAGCAGTTCTTC TRBD2 - TRBJ2-1 TRBV28
CASSLAGDIYEQYF TGTGCCAGCAGTTTAGCGGGAGACATCTACGAGCAGTACTTC TRBD2 - TRBJ2-7 TRBV27
CASSWLLAGVDEQFF TGTGCCAGCAGCTGGTTACTAGCGGGAGTCGATGAGCAGTTCTTC TRBD2 - TRBJ2-1 TRBV6-2/TRBV6-3
CASSMTESNYGYTF TGTGCCAGTAGTATGACAGAGTCTAACTATGGCTACACCTTC - - TRBJ1-2 TRBV19
CASSALTGDEAFF TGTGCCAGCAGCGCATTAACAGGGGATGAAGCTTTCTTT TRBD1 - TRBJ1-1 TRBV14
CASSLIGTYNEQFF TGCGCCAGCAGCTTGATCGGAACCTACAATGAGCAGTTCTTC - once TRBJ2-1 TRBV5-1
CASSRDRGLETQYF TGTGCCAGCAGTCGCGACAGGGGGCTGGAGACCCAGTACTTC TRBD1 - TRBJ2-5 TRBV6-5